This T cell receptor (beta chain) was captured in a study of cytomegalovirus exposure and HLA in healthy donors. Overall study findings and caveats: Previous analysis showed most TCR beta V segments were productive about 87% or about 30% of the time. Reports state that TCR beta sequences accurately predicted most subjects' HLA-A and HLA-B alleles. When the data were analyzed later, several of the most significant clusters appeared to be linked to common viral pathogens. The listing of some 170 TCR beta chains classed them as cytomegalovirus-associated.

A note on this clone: Antigen specificity is unknown.

60 Vbeta and 13 Jbeta primers were used in PCR. Clones were sequenced by immunoSEQ multiplex PCR, and TCRdb holds only the in-frame ones, with some missing. The sample shows 200,000 to 250,000 clones, 80% to 90% of them seen only once. This receptor was identified in a man aged 30-40 years in good health and CMV-seronegative. The sample consisted of PBMCs.

Written as DNA, the CDR3 is TGTGCCAGCAGCTTTACAGGGGCGATAACTAACTATGGCTACACCTTC. Protein sequence: CASSFTGAITNYGYTF. J is TRBJ1-2 and V is TRBV7-2; 7 positions match TRBD1. V was pared by 3 bases and J by 0 bases, with 7 bases of the junction left unmatched. The CDR3 covers 16 residues. CDR1 SGHTA and CDR2 FQGNSA come from the germline V gene.